This T cell receptor (beta chain) appears in the sequencing data of a study of cytomegalovirus exposure and HLA in healthy donors (dated by TCRdb to the late 2010s). At the level of the whole study: An earlier analysis of some 600 of the donors reported about 280 Gb of sequence data and 117 million unique TCR beta sequences obtained from around 170 million T cells. Rather than using new phenotypic data, the later analysis identified candidate immune exposures from TCR beta sequences and from how often those sequences occurred across donors. Both class I and class II loci were covered by HLA typing, at four-digit resolution. The study combined high-throughput TCR immunosequencing, statistical association of individual TCRs with disease status, and machine learning to predict cytomegalovirus infection status. The number of typed donors differed by locus: about 629-630 for A, B, C, DRB1 and DQB1; 500 to 550 for DQA1; approximately 600 for DPA1; and about 450 for DPB1. Of the 350 to 450 genotyped donors, around 81% fell in the genetic ancestry cluster associated with self-reported Caucasian donors. In a later analysis, previously published TCR beta repertoires from 666 donors were re-analyzed and high-resolution HLA genotyping was added so that TCR occurrence patterns could be studied. Every discovery cohort repertoire had been produced on one sequencing platform. An earlier analysis of around 580 of the donors used high-throughput TCR beta sequencing to judge whether each TCR beta V gene segment behaved as functional or pseudogenic. Among 398 genotyped donors of the cohort, an average of roughly 230,000 unique TCR beta nucleotide sequences was sequenced per donor, of which about 19% were non-productive. In addition to the first cohort of around 670 subjects, a separate validation cohort of around 110 different subjects was used. Using immunosequencing, the study profiled T cell repertoires from 666 subjects and related those repertoires to cytomegalovirus serostatus. The study was designed to test whether signatures of past pathogen exposure could be identified by cataloging public T cell receptors. Donor age, sex, ethnicity and CMV serostatus were compiled alongside the repertoire data. An early release that covered several hundred HLA-typed donors contained about 300 gigabases of sequencing data and approximately 85 million unique TCR sequences. Because of strong linkage in the cohort, four to six DR-DQ haplotypes were treated as single units for association and clustering. A later genetic analysis took genome-wide SNP genotypes for about 55% of the 666 donors and used that subset as a discovery cohort.

The protocol used for the library was the immunoSEQ multiplex PCR assay. A mixture of 60 forward primers for TCR Vbeta segments and 13 reverse primers for TCR Jbeta segments was used in the multiplex PCR. Amplification of the CDR3 region of rearranged TCR beta genes was performed with a multiplex PCR assay on genomic DNA. On the Illumina HiSeq System, the amplified TCR beta libraries were sequenced as 87-base-pair reads. As for how the authors treated the data: Across the 670 or so repertoires, a later analysis counted tens of millions of unique TCR beta chains, around 10 million of which were shared by at least two donors. Raw reads were error-corrected and collapsed into unique sequences with a nearest-neighbor algorithm that merged closely related sequences to remove PCR and sequencing errors. V, D and J gene segments were assigned by aligning CDR3 sequences to IMGT reference sequences. For a sequence to be retained, at least a six-nucleotide match to both a V gene segment and a J gene segment was required. Rearrangements were classified as productive when the CDR3 lacked stop codons and remained in frame with V and J, and all other rearrangements were classified as non-productive. Following IMGT convention, CDR3 was defined as the stretch from the second conserved V-encoded cysteine to the conserved J-encoded phenylalanine. The earlier analysis of around 640 of the donors excluded sequences that lacked an unambiguous match to a single V gene segment. An earlier analysis of some 610 of the donors called V segments functional above 56.7% productive rearrangements and segregating when the between-donor standard deviation exceeded 5%. A statistical classification framework was built for diagnosing cytomegalovirus status from the catalog of TCR beta chain sequences. A later analysis assigned V and J genes by comparing TCR nucleotide sequences with IMGT/GENE-DB human TR gene sequences. Using the TCRdist pipeline, a later analysis assigned CDR3 sequences along with most-parsimonious VDJ recombination scenarios. In a later analysis, each TCR beta chain was defined by its CDR3 amino acid sequence together with its V-gene family, and reads lacking a unique V-gene family were excluded. As a way to deal with suspected cross-contamination and a sequencing artifact, a later analysis dropped 592 nucleotide sequences that were highly shared and had low generation probability. For each public chain, a later analysis derived a clonal expansion index from normalized ranks of inferred template counts within each repertoire. In a later analysis, generation probabilities were computed using a VDJ recombination model fitted to out-of-frame rearrangements, and the results were checked against IGoR. A later analysis scored TCR-TCR, TCR-HLA and TCR-CMV co-occurrence with hypergeometric tests, applying a repertoire-size bias correction to TCR pairs. In a later analysis, false discovery rates were estimated by permuting HLA or CMV assignments 20 times. A later analysis grouped co-occurring TCRs with DBSCAN, adding TCRdist sequence similarity when clustering within HLA-allele-positive subsets. Repertoires with fewer than 30,000 or more than 120,000 public chains, plus five repertoires with anomalous nucleotide sharing, were excluded from co-occurrence clustering. TCRdb provides this immuneACCESS table in a form limited to in-frame rearrangements. Some clones are lacking; in checked studies, under half of them reflect an unresolved V gene, and why the rest are absent is not known. The DNA was the basis for D and trimming; V, J and clone size are from that table. For this sample there are 120,000 to 150,000 clones; over 75% appear just once. The ten largest clones represent 1.5% to 2% of the sample.

The cohort was made up of 666 healthy bone marrow donors. At the time of sampling, every cohort member was nominally healthy, though immune exposures that went unrecorded were likely present. The donor was CMV seronegative and was included in the group of a few hundred seronegative cohort members. A peripheral blood sample was collected from each donor, and TCR beta sequencing was performed on peripheral blood mononuclear cells. The Qiagen DNeasy Blood Extraction Kit was used to extract genomic DNA from the blood cell samples. Study-wide conclusions, independent of this receptor: In a later analysis, most CMV-associated TCR beta chains were found to appear HLA-restricted, with HLA associations seemingly driven largely by CMV exposure. An earlier analysis of approximately 530 of the donors showed that most TCR beta V segments appeared in productive rearrangements either about 87% or about 30% of the time, which broadly matched IMGT annotations. Compared with equally common non-associated chains, HLA-associated TCR beta chains in a later analysis were more clonally expanded and had lower generation probabilities. Correlated functional status among segregating V segments might reflect linkage disequilibrium, but an unknown experimental factor could not be ruled out. Because HLA typing was missing for some donors at each locus, association tests included only the typed subset. In a later analysis, TCR association rates were found to vary across HLA loci, with the most associated TCRs seen for DRB1 alleles and the fewest for HLA-C alleles. The cohort was sequenced for TCR beta chains only, and without alpha or paired-chain data the features that could be detected were limited. In a later analysis, around 17,000 TCR beta sequences were associated with specific HLA alleles at a false discovery rate of 0.05. Roughly uniform sequencing depth across donors was assumed in presence/absence analyses, although this assumption may not hold. In a later genetic analysis, fewer N-insertions in productive TCRs were reported among donors in an Asian-associated ancestry cluster than the roughly 700-donor mean. A further reported finding was that TCR beta sequences accurately predicted the HLA-A and HLA-B alleles for most subjects in the first cohort. The authors suggested that the approach could potentially be extended to other disease states and immunological phenotypes. Immune exposure information for the cohort was limited to CMV serostatus. A later genetic analysis associated a missense DCLRE1C variant with V-gene and J-gene trimming of TCR beta chains, and an independent cohort replicated the association. In vitro tests confirmed that three of the cytomegalovirus-associated TCR beta chains recognize cytomegalovirus antigens. The 87-base-pair reads could not distinguish some IMGT-functional V segments, including TRBV6-2 and TRBV6-3, so those segments were excluded. According to a later analysis, parvovirus B19, influenza, CMV and Epstein-Barr virus appeared linked to several top co-occurrence clusters. A cluster of highly shared sequence variants was judged likely to be a technical artifact of the sequencing pipeline. When HLA alleles, especially DR and DQ, strongly co-occurred, attributing TCR associations to individual alleles was difficult. In the study, some 180 TCR beta chains were listed as associated with cytomegalovirus. Across donors, most TCR sequences were observed very rarely, whereas some public TCRs were present in many individuals. Because counts were too low, some 16 rarely observed V segments, including chromosome 9 orphons, were excluded from the earlier analysis of under 650 of the donors. The classifier was reported to diagnose cytomegalovirus status with high specificity and sensitivity in both the original and validation cohorts.

As regards this clone: No cognate antigen has been identified for it. The input lacks base qualities; no much larger clone sits a single base away.

From the cysteine through the phenylalanine, the CDR3 covers 16 amino acids. Left in the record is the CDR3 DNA by itself, 48 bases read in frame from the first base. V loses 3 bases at its end and J loses 0 bases; junction bases beyond the gene matches: 6. Looking up the germline V gene (reference sequence) yields CDR1 MNHEY and CDR2 SMNVEV. The sample consisted of PBMCs. The TCR comes from a woman aged 25 to 39 in good health and CMV-seronegative. The chain is assembled from TRBV27 and TRBJ2-3, with 7 bases aligning to TRBD2. The DNA sequence is given as TGTGCCAGCAGTTTGCGACTAGCTGCTAGCACAGATACGCAGTATTTT. Translation gives CASSLRLAASTDTQYF.